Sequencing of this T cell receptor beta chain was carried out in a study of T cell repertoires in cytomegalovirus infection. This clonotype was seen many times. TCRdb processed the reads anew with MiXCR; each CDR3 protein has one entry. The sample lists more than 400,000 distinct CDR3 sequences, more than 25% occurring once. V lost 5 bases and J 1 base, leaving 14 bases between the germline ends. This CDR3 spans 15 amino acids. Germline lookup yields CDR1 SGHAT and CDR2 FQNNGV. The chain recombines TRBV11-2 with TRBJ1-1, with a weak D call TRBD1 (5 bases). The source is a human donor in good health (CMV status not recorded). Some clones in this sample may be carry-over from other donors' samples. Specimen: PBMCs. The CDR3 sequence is CASSLWGNKNTEAFF. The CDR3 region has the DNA TGTGCCAGCAGCCTGTGGGGGAACAAGAACACTGAAGCTTTCTTT. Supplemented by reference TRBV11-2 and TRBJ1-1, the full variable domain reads EAGVAQSPRYKIIEKRQSVAFWCNPISGHATLYWYQQILGQGPKLLIQFQNNGVVDDSQLPKDRFSAERLKGVDSTLKIQPAKLEDSAVYLCASSLWGNKNTEAFFGQGTRLTVV.